Listed below are T cell receptor beta chains from one sample, sequenced in a study of T-cell reconstitution after alpha-beta-depleted transplantation in children. TCRdb fed the PCR reads into MiXCR, producing one record per CDR3 protein. The table records about 210,000 distinct CDR3 sequences, about a sixth of them present only once. The specimen comprised PBMCs, mostly from graft donor cells, sampled 360 days after TCRalphabeta/CD19-depleted stem cell transplant. These receptors were collected from a male patient aged 2-9 years who had a stem cell transplant for acute lymphoblastic leukemia, so the T cells may come from the graft donor. CDR3s include the opening cysteine and the closing phenylalanine or tryptophan. The D gene is left open where the match is weak. Size is omitted from some rows. Given values are once, few, many or a class for expanded clones.

TRBV12-3/TRBV12-4	many	TRBJ2-2	TRBD1	TGTGCCAGCAGTTTTGCAGGGGGCAGGAACACCGGGGAGCTGTTTTTT	CASSFAGGRNTGELFF
TRBV20-1	.	TRBJ2-3	TRBD2	TGCAGTGCTAAGAGCGGGGGGCCTAGCACAGATACGCAGTATTTT	CSAKSGGPSTDTQYF
TRBV12-3/TRBV12-4	few	TRBJ2-3	TRBD2	TGTGCCAGCAGAACTAGCGGGGGAAAAGGTTCGCAGTATTTT	CASRTSGGKGSQYF
TRBV25-1	few	TRBJ2-3	TRBD2	TGTGCCAGCAGGGCAGGGACTAGCGGGGGGGCGATTACAGATACGCAGTATTTT	CASRAGTSGGAITDTQYF
TRBV7-9	.	TRBJ1-1	.	TGTGCCAGCAGCTACACCGGGACACCCTATGAAGCTTTCTTT	CASSYTGTPYEAFF
TRBV19	.	TRBJ1-5	TRBD1	TGTGCCAGTAGTCCGGACAGGAATACAGGCTTTTCTGGCAATCAGCCCCAGCATTTT	CASSPDRNTGFSGNQPQHF
TRBV6-2/TRBV6-3	.	TRBJ1-1	.	TGTGCCAGCAGTCGCTGGGGATGGGGCGCTGGGGGCACTGAAGCTTTCTTT	CASSRWGWGAGGTEAFF
TRBV7-9	.	TRBJ2-1	.	TGTGCCAGCACCCAACCGGGAAATGAGCAGTTCTTC	CASTQPGNEQFF
TRBV7-9	few	TRBJ2-3	TRBD2	TGTGCCAGCAGCTTAGCTGGACTAGCGGGCATCACAGATACGCAGTATTTT	CASSLAGLAGITDTQYF
TRBV7-9	few	TRBJ1-2	TRBD1	TGTGCCAGCAGCTTACGGCAGGGGGTTTATGGCTACACCTTC	CASSLRQGVYGYTF
TRBV18	.	TRBJ2-1	TRBD2	TGTGCCAGCTCACCACCCTTAGCGGGGGGGCACAATGAGCAGTTCTTC	CASSPPLAGGHNEQFF
TRBV3-1	many	TRBJ2-5	.	TGTGCCAGCAGCCAAGATCTGGGGCAAGAGACCCAGTACTTC	CASSQDLGQETQYF
TRBV7-2	many	TRBJ1-3	.	TGTGCCAGCAGCTTAGTGGTCAGCGGAAACACCATATATTTT	CASSLVVSGNTIYF
TRBV12-3/TRBV12-4	few	TRBJ1-5	.	TGTGCCAGCAGTTTAGCGAGACGCATGGATAGCAATCAGCCCCAGCATTTT	CASSLARRMDSNQPQHF
TRBV12-3/TRBV12-4	.	TRBJ2-2	TRBD2	TGTGCCAGCAGTTCCTTAGCGGGGGGCGATCGGACCGGGGAGCTGTTTTTT	CASSSLAGGDRTGELFF
TRBV5-1	few	TRBJ2-1	.	TGCGCCAGCAGCCTTCAGACTAGCTCCTACAATGAGCAGTTCTTC	CASSLQTSSYNEQFF
TRBV11-2	few	TRBJ1-2	.	TGTGCCAGCAGCTTAGTGGTTAGAGATGGCTACACCTTC	CASSLVVRDGYTF
TRBV6-2/TRBV6-3	many	TRBJ2-1	TRBD2	TGTGCCAGCAGTTACTCGAGGCGGGGGGGAGACAATGAGCAGTTCTTC	CASSYSRRGGDNEQFF
TRBV21-1	few	TRBJ2-1	.	TGTGCCAGCAGCAAAGCGGGACAGGGAGACGGCCCCTACAATGAGCAGTTCTTC	CASSKAGQGDGPYNEQFF
TRBV20-1	.	TRBJ1-2	.	TGCAGTGCTAGAGATCGAATAGGCACAAGGCGGAATGGCTACACCTTC	CSARDRIGTRRNGYTF
TRBV7-2	once	TRBJ1-5	TRBD1	TGTGCCAGCAGCTCCGGGACAGGTTATAGCAATCAGCCCCAGCATTTT	CASSSGTGYSNQPQHF
TRBV20-1	many	TRBJ2-3	TRBD2	TGCAGTGCTCGTAGCGGGGGCTGGGGCACAGATACGCAGTATTTT	CSARSGGWGTDTQYF
TRBV5-6	.	TRBJ1-5	TRBD1	TGTGCCAGCAGCTTGAGGGGGCAGGCTAGCAATCAGCCCCAGCATTTT	CASSLRGQASNQPQHF
TRBV7-2	.	TRBJ2-3	TRBD2	TGTGCCAGCAGCTTACTAGCGGGAGAGACAGATACGCAGTATTTT	CASSLLAGETDTQYF
TRBV12-3/TRBV12-4	few	TRBJ2-1	TRBD2	TGTGCCAGCAGAGCTCTAGCGGGGGGGGCTTCCTACAATGAGCAGTTCTTC	CASRALAGGASYNEQFF
TRBV27	few	TRBJ2-7	.	TGTGCCAGCAGTACCTTAGCCGGGAGTACCTACGAGCAGTACTTC	CASSTLAGSTYEQYF
TRBV12-3/TRBV12-4	.	TRBJ1-2	.	TGTGCCAGCAGTTTAGTTCTACAGGGACTCTATGGCTACACCTTC	CASSLVLQGLYGYTF
TRBV7-2	.	TRBJ1-2	.	TGTGCCAGCAGCTCCAACGACAGAACTACTAACTATGGCTACACCTTC	CASSSNDRTTNYGYTF
TRBV5-1	.	TRBJ2-2	TRBD2	TGCGCCAGCAGCCCACCTTCCGGGACTAGCCCCGGGGAGCTGTTTTTT	CASSPPSGTSPGELFF
TRBV20-1	.	TRBJ2-5	.	TGCAGTGCTGCGAGGGTCCAAGAGACCCAGTACTTC	CSAARVQETQYF
TRBV12-3/TRBV12-4	few	TRBJ2-7	.	TGTGCCAGCAGTTTATCAGATTACGAGCAGTACTTC	CASSLSDYEQYF
TRBV5-1	few	TRBJ1-5	TRBD1	TGCGCCAGCAGCTGCAGACAGGGAGGCAATCAGCCCCAGCATTTT	CASSCRQGGNQPQHF
TRBV20-1	.	TRBJ2-3	TRBD2	TGCAGTGCCAGCGGCGGGAGAGTTACGCAGTATTTT	CSASGGRVTQYF
TRBV12-3/TRBV12-4	.	TRBJ2-1	.	TGTGCCAGCAGTTTAGTCGGGGCAGGCGACAATGAGCAGTTCTTC	CASSLVGAGDNEQFF
TRBV6-1	.	TRBJ1-5	.	TGTGCCAGCAGTGGCAACTCTGACATGGATCAGCCCCAGCATTTT	CASSGNSDMDQPQHF
TRBV27	.	TRBJ2-7	.	TGTGCCAGCAGTTTATCGCGGCCGGTGGCCTACGAGCAGTACTTC	CASSLSRPVAYEQYF
TRBV2	few	TRBJ2-7	.	TGTGCCAGCAGTGGTGGGATAAAGGGTCAGTACTTC	CASSGGIKGQYF
TRBV28	.	TRBJ2-3	.	TGTGCCAGCAGTTCGCCGAGGCCAGGGACCACAGATACGCAGTATTTT	CASSSPRPGTTDTQYF
TRBV20-1	.	TRBJ2-5	TRBD1	TGCAGTGCTAGAGATTGGGACAGGTCCTTGGGTCAAGAGACCCAGTACTTC	CSARDWDRSLGQETQYF
TRBV7-2	few	TRBJ1-2	.	TGTGCCAGCAGCCCACTAGGGCGTGGCTACACCTTC	CASSPLGRGYTF
TRBV27	.	TRBJ1-6	.	TGTGCCAGCAGCCTGACCCTTGCCAGAGCGGCCGGTAATACACCCCTCCACTTT	CASSLTLARAAGNTPLHF
TRBV24-1	few	TRBJ2-1	TRBD1	TGTGCCACCAGTGATAAAATCGCAGGGGGATTGGATGAGCAGTTCTTC	CATSDKIAGGLDEQFF
TRBV10-3	.	TRBJ2-7	.	TGTGCCATCAGTGAGGTGGGGGCCCCCTACGAGCAGTACTTC	CAISEVGAPYEQYF
TRBV5-1	.	TRBJ2-2	TRBD1	TGCGCCAGCAGACGACAGGGGCGGAACACCGGGGAGCTGTTTTTT	CASRRQGRNTGELFF
TRBV7-9	.	TRBJ1-1	.	TGTGCCAGCAGCTTACAAGGGTTGAACACTGAAGCTTTCTTT	CASSLQGLNTEAFF
TRBV5-6	.	TRBJ2-3	TRBD1	TGTGCCAGCAGCTTGTTTTTGGGACAGAGGAGCACAGATACGCAGTATTTT	CASSLFLGQRSTDTQYF
TRBV5-1	many	TRBJ2-3	.	TGCGCCAGCAGCTTGGCTAGGTCCACAGATACGCAGTATTTT	CASSLARSTDTQYF
TRBV7-2	few	TRBJ2-5	TRBD1	TGTGCCAGCAGCTTAGGGGACAGGGAGCGGGAGACCCAGTACTTC	CASSLGDRERETQYF
TRBV12-3/TRBV12-4	few	TRBJ2-1	.	TGTGCCAGCAGTGGAGGCGGTAACTCCTACAATGAGCAGTTCTTC	CASSGGGNSYNEQFF
TRBV10-3	once	TRBJ2-3	TRBD1	TGTGCCATCAGTGGGGGACAGGGAGTAGGCATAGATACGCAGTATTTT	CAISGGQGVGIDTQYF
TRBV12-3/TRBV12-4	few	TRBJ2-7	TRBD2	TGTGCCAGCAGTCCAGCGGGGGGCTCCTACGAGCAGTACTTC	CASSPAGGSYEQYF
TRBV7-9	many	TRBJ2-3	.	TGTGCCAGCAGCTTAGGCTTTGGTCAGGGGAGAGGAGATACGCAGTATTTT	CASSLGFGQGRGDTQYF
TRBV11-2	.	TRBJ2-7	TRBD1	TGTGCCAGCAGCCGAAGACAGGGGCCCCAAGAGCAGTACTTC	CASSRRQGPQEQYF
TRBV12-3/TRBV12-4	few	TRBJ2-3	.	TGTGCCAGCAAATTCCAGGATAGAGGGGATACGCAGTATTTT	CASKFQDRGDTQYF
TRBV18	.	TRBJ1-1	.	TGTGCCAGCTCACCACTCACGCAGCCTGTGAACACTGAAGCTTTCTTT	CASSPLTQPVNTEAFF
TRBV29-1	.	TRBJ2-4	.	TGCAGCGTTGTGGCGGGAGCCAAAAACATTCAGTACTTC	CSVVAGAKNIQYF
TRBV3-1	.	TRBJ2-5	TRBD2	TGTGCCAGCAGCCAAGGGGGACTAGCGATGGAGACCCAGTACTTC	CASSQGGLAMETQYF
TRBV5-1	.	TRBJ1-2	.	TGCGCCAGCAGCTTCTCGGGGTCGGCAGACTATGGCTACACCTTC	CASSFSGSADYGYTF
TRBV15	few	TRBJ2-5	TRBD1	TGTGCCACCAGCAGAGGACGCGACAGGGGATGGGGGGAGACCCAGTACTTC	CATSRGRDRGWGETQYF